This TCR beta chain was observed in a study of T cell changes during pregnancy in multiple sclerosis (dated by TCRdb to the late 2010s). Context from the whole study: The study looked at changes in the T cell repertoire across pregnancy in women with multiple sclerosis.

CDR1 and CDR2, looked up from the germline V gene, are SGHRS and YFSETQ. The CDR3 starts with the cysteine, ends with the phenylalanine, and has 16 residues. The sequence is cut down to CDR3 DNA, 48 bases in frame from base 1. Unmatched junction bases come to 9, with V trimmed by 4 bases and J by 0 bases. Libraries were constructed by the immunoSEQ multiplex PCR assay. Entries here come from immuneACCESS through TCRdb and include only in-frame sequences with V and J called. Some clones fail to appear in such tables; in the studies checked, an unresolved V gene covers under half of the shortfall, and the cause of the remainder is unknown. The table for this sample lists 25,000 to 35,000 clones; 90% of them were counted only once. Together, the top ten hold around 0.4% of the sample. About this clone itself: What this receptor recognizes is not known. Base qualities are missing; no much larger clone stands one base away.

Sequenced here: CD4+ T cells from peripheral blood mononuclear cells, sampled in the second trimester of pregnancy. The clonotype was recovered from a female donor in good health, enrolled as a control in a pregnancy study. The chain is made from TRBV5-1 and TRBJ1-2; 7 central nucleotides agree with TRBD1. The CDR3 region reads CASSTGQTISNYGYTF. The DNA is TGCGCCAGCAGCACGGGACAGACTATTTCTAACTATGGCTACACCTTC.